This TCR beta chain was identified during a study of blood T cell repertoires in COVID-19. At the level of the study: The cDNA or gDNA used as material had been derived from T cells, B-cell-depleted T cells, or PBMCs.

This clone was detected once. This table comes from immunoSEQ multiplex PCR, and its TCRdb copy is limited to in-frame clones, with some not included. The sample lists roughly 350,000 clones; 85% were seen once. The CDR3 has 15 residues. J lost 2 bases, V lost 2 bases, and 5 bases had no gene match. Germline V CDR1 and CDR2: SGHDN, FVKESK. This chain joins TRBV14 and TRBJ2-7; 8 nucleotides match TRBD1. The sequence was obtained from a woman aged 18 to 35 with acute or convalescent COVID-19. Sequenced: peripheral blood. The CDR3: CASSQLRTGPYEQYF. CDR3 DNA: TGTGCCAGCAGCCAACTTAGGACAGGGCCCTACGAGCAGTACTTC.